Described below is a single TCR beta chain sequence and its context. The source of the sample is a study of T cell changes during pregnancy in multiple sclerosis. Method: immunoSEQ multiplex PCR; TCRdb's copy keeps in-frame clones and lacks some. The data contain roughly 37,000 clones, 91% of them singletons. The source material was CD4+ T cells from peripheral blood mononuclear cells, sampled in the second trimester of pregnancy. The clonotype originates from a female donor in good health, enrolled as a control in a pregnancy study.

The CDR3, as DNA: TGTGCCAGTCTAAAAGAAGTTCTCTCCTACAATGAGCAGTTCTTC. Its translation: CASLKEVLSYNEQFF. The chain carries TRBV6-1 and TRBJ2-1, with no clear D. Between the trimmed V and J ends, which lost 9 bases and 0 bases, there was a span of 15 bases. The CDR3 sequence is 15 residues long. The germline CDR1 and CDR2 sequences are MNHNS and SASEGT.